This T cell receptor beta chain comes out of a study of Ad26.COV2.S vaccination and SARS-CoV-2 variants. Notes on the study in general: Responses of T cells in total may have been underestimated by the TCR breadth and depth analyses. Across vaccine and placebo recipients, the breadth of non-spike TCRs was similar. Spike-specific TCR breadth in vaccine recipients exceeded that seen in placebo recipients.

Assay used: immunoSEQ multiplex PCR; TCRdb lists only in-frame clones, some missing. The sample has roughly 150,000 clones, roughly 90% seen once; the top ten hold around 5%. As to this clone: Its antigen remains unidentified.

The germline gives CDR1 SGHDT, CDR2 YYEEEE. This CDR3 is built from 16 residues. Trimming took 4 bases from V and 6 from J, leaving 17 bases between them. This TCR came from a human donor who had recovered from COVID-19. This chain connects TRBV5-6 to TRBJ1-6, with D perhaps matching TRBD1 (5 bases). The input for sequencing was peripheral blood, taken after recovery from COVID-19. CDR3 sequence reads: CASSPWEGTGNSPLHF. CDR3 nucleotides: TGTGCCAGCAGCCCCTGGGAAGGGACGGGTAATTCACCCCTCCACTTT.